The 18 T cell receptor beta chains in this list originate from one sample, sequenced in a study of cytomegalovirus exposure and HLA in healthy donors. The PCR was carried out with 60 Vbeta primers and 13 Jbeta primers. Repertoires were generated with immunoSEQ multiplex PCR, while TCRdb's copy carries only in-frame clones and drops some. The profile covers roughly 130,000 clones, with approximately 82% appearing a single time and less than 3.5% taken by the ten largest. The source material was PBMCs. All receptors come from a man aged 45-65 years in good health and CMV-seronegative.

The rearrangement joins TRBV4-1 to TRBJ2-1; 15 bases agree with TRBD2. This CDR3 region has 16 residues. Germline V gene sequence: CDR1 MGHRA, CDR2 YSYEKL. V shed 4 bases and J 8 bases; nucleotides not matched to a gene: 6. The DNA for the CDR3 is TGCGCCAGCAGCCGAACGGGACTAGCGGGGGGATATGAGCAGTTCTTC. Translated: CASSRTGLAGGYEQFF.

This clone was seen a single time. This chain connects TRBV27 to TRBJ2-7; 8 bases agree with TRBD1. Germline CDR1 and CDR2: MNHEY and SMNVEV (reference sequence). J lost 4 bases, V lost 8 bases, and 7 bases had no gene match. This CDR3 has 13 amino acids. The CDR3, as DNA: TGTGCCAGCCATGCGACAGGGGAATACGAGCAGTACTTC. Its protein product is CASHATGEYEQYF.

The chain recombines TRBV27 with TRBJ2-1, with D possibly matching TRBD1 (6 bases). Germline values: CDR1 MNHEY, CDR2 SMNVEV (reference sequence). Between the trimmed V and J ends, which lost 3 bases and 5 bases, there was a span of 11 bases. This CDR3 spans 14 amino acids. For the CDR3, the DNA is TGTGCCAGCAGTTTGACAGGACGCAACAATGAGCAGTTCTTC. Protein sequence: CASSLTGRNNEQFF.

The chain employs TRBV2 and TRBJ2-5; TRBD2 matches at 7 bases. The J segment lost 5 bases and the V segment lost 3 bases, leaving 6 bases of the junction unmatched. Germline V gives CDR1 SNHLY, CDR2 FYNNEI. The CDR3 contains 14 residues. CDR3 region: CASSDLAGEETQYF. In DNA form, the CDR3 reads TGTGCCAGCAGTGATCTGGCGGGGGAGGAGACCCAGTACTTC.

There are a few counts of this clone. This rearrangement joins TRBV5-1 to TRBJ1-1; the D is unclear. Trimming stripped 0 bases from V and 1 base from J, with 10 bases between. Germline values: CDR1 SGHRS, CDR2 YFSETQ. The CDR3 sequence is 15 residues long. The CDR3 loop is CASSLGAGQNTEAFF. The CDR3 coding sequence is TGCGCCAGCAGCTTGGGGGCAGGTCAGAACACTGAAGCTTTCTTT.

The CDR3 nucleotides read TGTGCCAGCAGCTTATTTACAGGGGCAGGCTATGGCTACACCTTC. It yields the protein CASSLFTGAGYGYTF. The chain combines TRBV5-8 with TRBJ1-2; 7 nucleotides match TRBD1. CDR1 is SGHTS, CDR2 YDEGEE, per germline. CDR3 length: 15 residues. Trimming cost V 2 bases and J 4 bases; bases outside gene matches: 8.

The CDR3 reads CASSLEMRGGLTGELFF. The DNA of the CDR3 is TGTGCCAGCAGCTTGGAGATGCGGGGGGGCTTGACCGGGGAGCTGTTTTTT. The chain has TRBV5-4 and TRBJ2-2; the match to TRBD2 covers 9 bases. Germline V CDR1 and CDR2: SGHNT, YYREEE (reference sequence). V lost 0 bases and J lost 5; bases outside the gene matches: 8. CDR3 length: 17 residues.

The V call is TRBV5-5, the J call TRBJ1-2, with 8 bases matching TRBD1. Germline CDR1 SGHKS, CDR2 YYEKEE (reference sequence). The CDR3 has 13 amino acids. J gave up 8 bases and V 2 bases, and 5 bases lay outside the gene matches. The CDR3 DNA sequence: TGTGCCAGCAGCTTAGGACAGGGTGGAGGCTACACCTTC. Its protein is CASSLGQGGGYTF.

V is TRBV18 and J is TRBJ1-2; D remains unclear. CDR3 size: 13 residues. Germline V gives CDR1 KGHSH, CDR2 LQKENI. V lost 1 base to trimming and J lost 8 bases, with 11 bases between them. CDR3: CASSPLPISGYTF. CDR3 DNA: TGTGCCAGCTCACCACTACCAATTAGCGGCTACACCTTC.

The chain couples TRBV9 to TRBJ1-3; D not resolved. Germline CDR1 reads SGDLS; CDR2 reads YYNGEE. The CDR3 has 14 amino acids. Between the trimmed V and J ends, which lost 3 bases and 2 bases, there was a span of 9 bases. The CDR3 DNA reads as TGTGCCAGCAGCGGGGGAGCTCCTGGAAACACCATATATTTT. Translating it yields CASSGGAPGNTIYF.

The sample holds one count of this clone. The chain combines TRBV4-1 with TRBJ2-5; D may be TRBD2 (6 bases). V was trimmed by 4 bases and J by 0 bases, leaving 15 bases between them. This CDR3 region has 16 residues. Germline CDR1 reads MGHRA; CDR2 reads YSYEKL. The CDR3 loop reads CASSRERVEYQETQYF. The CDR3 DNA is TGCGCCAGCAGCCGAGAGCGGGTAGAATACCAAGAGACCCAGTACTTC.

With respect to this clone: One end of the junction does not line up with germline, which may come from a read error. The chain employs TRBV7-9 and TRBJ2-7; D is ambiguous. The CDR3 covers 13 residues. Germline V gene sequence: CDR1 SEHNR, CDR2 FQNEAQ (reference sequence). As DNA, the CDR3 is TGTTCCAGCAGCTTAGTTACCTCAGGAGAGCAGTACTTC. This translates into CSSSLVTSGEQYF. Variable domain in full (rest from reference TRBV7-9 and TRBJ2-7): DTGVSQNPRHKITKRGQNVTFRCDPISEHNRLYWYRQTLGQGPEFLTYFQNEAQLEKSRLLSDRFSAERPKGSFSTLEIQRTEQGDSAMYLCSSSLVTSGEQYFGPGTRLTVT.

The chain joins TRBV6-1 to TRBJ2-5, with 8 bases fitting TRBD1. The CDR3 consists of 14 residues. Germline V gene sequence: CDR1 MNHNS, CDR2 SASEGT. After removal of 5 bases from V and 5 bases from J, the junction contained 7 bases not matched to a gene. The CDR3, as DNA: TGTGCCAGCAGTAGATCAGGGGGCCGGGAGACCCAGTACTTC. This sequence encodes CASSRSGGRETQYF.

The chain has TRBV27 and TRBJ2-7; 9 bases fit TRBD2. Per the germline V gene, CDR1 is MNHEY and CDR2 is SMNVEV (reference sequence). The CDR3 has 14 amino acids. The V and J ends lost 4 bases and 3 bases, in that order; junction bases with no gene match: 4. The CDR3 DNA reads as TGTGCCAGCAGTTGGAGAGCGGGAGGCTACGAGCAGTACTTC. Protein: CASSWRAGGYEQYF.

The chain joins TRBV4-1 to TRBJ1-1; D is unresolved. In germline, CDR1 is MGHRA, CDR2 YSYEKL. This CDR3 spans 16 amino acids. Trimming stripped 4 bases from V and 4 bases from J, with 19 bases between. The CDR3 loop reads CASSPRYSTSSTEAFF. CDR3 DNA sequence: TGCGCCAGCAGCCCTCGCTATAGTACGTCAAGCACTGAAGCTTTCTTT.

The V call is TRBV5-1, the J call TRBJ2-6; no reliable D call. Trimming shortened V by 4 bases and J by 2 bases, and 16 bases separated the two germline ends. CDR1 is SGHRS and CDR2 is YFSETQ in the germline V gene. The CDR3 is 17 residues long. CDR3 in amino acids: CASSPLPPAAGANVLTF. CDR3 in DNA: TGCGCCAGCAGCCCCCTTCCCCCCGCGGCTGGGGCCAACGTCCTGACTTTC.

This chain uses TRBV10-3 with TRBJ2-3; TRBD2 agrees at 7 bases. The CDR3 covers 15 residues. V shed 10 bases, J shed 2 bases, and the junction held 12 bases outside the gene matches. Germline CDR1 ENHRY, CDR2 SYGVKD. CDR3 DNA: TGTGCCAGCCAACAAGGCGGGGGACCCACAGATACGCAGTATTTT. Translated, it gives CASQQGGGPTDTQYF.

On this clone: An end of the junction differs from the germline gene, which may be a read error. CDR3 sequence reads: CAGSLGVGVEAFF. The CDR3 DNA reads as TGTGCCGGCAGCTTAGGAGTCGGTGTAGAAGCTTTCTTT. The chain uses TRBV7-9 and TRBJ1-1; D is unclear. The CDR3 sequence is 13 residues long. Germline V gene data show CDR1 as SEHNR and CDR2 as FQNEAQ (reference sequence).